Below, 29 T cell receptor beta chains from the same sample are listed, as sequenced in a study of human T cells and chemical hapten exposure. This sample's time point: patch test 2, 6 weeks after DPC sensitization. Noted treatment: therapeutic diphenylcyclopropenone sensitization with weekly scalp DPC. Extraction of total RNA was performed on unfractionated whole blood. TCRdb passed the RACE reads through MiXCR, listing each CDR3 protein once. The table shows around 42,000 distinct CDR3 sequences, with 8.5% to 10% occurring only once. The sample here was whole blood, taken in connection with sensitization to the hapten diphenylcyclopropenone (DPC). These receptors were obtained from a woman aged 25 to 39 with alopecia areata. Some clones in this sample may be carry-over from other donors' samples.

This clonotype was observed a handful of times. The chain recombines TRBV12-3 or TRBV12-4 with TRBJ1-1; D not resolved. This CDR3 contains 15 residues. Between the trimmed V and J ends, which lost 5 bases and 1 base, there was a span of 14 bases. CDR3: CASSLRSRPNTEAFF. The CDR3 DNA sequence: TGTGCCAGCAGTCTACGGTCTCGACCGAACACTGAAGCTTTCTTT.

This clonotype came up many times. The CDR3 is CASSLSRASGGYTDTQYF. The CDR3 DNA is TGTGCCAGCAGTTTATCGAGAGCTAGCGGGGGGTACACAGATACGCAGTATTTT. This rearrangement joins TRBV27 to TRBJ2-3; TRBD2 aligns across 11 bases. CDR3 length: 18 residues. The germline V gene has CDR1 MNHEY and CDR2 SMNVEV (reference sequence). Trimming removed 0 bases from V and 2 bases from J; junction bases left unmatched: 7.

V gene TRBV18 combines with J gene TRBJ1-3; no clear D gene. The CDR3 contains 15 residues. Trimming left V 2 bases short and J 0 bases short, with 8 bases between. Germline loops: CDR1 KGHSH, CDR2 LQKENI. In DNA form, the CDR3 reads TGTGCCAGCTCACCAGGAGGGTCCTCTGGAAACACCATATATTTT. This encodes CASSPGGSSGNTIYF. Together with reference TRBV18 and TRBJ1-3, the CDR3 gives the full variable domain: NAGVMQNPRHLVRRRGQEARLRCSPMKGHSHVYWYRQLPEEGLKFMVYLQKENIIDESGMPKERFSAEFPKEGPSILRIQQVVRGDSAAYFCASSPGGSSGNTIYFGEGSWLTVV.

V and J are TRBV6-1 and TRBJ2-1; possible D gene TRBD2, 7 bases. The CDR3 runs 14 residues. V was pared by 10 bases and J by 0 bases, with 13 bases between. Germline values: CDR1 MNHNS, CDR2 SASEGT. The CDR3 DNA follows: TGTGCCACGCCCGGGGGGCCCTCCTACAATGAGCAGTTCTTC. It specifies CATPGGPSYNEQFF.

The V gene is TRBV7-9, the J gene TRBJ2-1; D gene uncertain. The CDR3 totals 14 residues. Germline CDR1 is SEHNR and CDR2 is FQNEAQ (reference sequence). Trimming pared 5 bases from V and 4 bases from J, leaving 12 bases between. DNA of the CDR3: TGTGCCAGCAGCCTCGTGGCCTCTTACAATGAGCAGTTCTTC. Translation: CASSLVASYNEQFF.

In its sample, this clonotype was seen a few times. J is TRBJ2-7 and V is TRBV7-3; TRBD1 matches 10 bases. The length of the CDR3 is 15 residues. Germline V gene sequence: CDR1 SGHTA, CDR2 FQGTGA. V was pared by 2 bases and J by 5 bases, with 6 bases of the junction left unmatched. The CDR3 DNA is TGTGCCAGCAGCTTATCGGGACAGGGGCGAGACGAGCAGTACTTC. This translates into CASSLSGQGRDEQYF.

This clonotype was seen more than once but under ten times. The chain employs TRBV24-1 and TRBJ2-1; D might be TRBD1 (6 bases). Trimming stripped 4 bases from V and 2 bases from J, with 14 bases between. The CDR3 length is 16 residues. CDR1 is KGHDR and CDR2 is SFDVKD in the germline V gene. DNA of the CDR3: TGTGCCACCAGTGACCCCGCCGAGGGGGCCTACAATGAGCAGTTCTTC. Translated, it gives CATSDPAEGAYNEQFF.

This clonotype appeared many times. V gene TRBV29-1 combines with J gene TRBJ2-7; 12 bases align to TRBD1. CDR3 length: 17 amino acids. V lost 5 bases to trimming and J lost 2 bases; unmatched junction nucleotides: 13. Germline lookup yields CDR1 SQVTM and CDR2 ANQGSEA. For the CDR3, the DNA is TGCAGCGTTCCCCTTAAGGACCGGGACAGGGGGCCCTACGAGCAGTACTTC. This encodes CSVPLKDRDRGPYEQYF.

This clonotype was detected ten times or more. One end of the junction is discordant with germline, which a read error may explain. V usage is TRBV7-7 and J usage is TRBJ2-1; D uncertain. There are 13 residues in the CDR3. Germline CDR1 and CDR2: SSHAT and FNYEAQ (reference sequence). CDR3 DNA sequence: TGTGCTAGCAGCCTGGGCAGCTACAATGAGCAGTTCTTC. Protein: CASSLGSYNEQFF.

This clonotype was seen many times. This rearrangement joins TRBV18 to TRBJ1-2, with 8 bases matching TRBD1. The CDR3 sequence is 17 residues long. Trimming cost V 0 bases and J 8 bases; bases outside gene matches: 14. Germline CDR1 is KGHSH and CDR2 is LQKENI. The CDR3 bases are TGTGCCAGCTCACCACCGTCTGGGACAGGCCTTATGCGGGGCTACACCTTC. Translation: CASSPPSGTGLMRGYTF. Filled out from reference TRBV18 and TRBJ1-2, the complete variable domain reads NAGVMQNPRHLVRRRGQEARLRCSPMKGHSHVYWYRQLPEEGLKFMVYLQKENIIDESGMPKERFSAEFPKEGPSILRIQQVVRGDSAAYFCASSPPSGTGLMRGYTFGSGTRLTVV.

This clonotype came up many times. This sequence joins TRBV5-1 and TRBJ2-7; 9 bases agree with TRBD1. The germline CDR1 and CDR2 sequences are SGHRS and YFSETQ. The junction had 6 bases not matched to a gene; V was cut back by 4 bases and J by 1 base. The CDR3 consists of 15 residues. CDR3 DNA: TGCGCCAGCAGCCTAGGACAGGGGTTATCCTACGAGCAGTACTTC. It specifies CASSLGQGLSYEQYF.

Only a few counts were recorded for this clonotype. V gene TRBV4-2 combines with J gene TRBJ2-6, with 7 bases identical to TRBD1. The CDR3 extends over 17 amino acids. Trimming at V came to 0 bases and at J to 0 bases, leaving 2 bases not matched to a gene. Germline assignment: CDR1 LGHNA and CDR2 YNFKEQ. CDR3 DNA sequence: TGTGCCAGCAGCCAAGACAGGGGGACCTCTGGGGCCAACGTCCTGACTTTC. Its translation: CASSQDRGTSGANVLTF.

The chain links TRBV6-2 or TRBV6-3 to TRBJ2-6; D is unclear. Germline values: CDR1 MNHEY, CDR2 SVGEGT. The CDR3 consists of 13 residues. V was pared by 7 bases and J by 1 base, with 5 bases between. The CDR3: CASTRSGANVLTF. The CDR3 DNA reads TGTGCCAGCACCCGTTCTGGGGCCAACGTCCTGACTTTC.

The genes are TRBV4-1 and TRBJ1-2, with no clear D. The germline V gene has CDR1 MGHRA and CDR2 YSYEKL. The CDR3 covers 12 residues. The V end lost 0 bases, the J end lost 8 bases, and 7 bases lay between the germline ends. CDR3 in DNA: TGCGCCAGCAGCCAAGACAACCGGGGCTACACCTTC. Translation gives CASSQDNRGYTF.

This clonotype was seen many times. CDR3: CASRVRGPSSYEQYF. The CDR3 bases are TGTGCCAGCAGAGTCAGGGGCCCCAGCTCCTACGAGCAGTACTTC. V and J are TRBV28 and TRBJ2-7, with D possibly being TRBD1 (6 bases). Trimming shortened V by 6 bases and J by 0 bases, and 15 bases separated the two germline ends. The CDR3 has 15 amino acids. Germline values: CDR1 MDHEN, CDR2 SYDVKM. Full variable domain (remainder filled in from reference TRBV28 and TRBJ2-7): DVKVTQSSRYLVKRTGEKVFLECVQDMDHENMFWYRQDPGLGLRLIYFSYDVKMKEKGDIPEGYSVSREKKERFSLILESASTNQTSMYLCASRVRGPSSYEQYFGPGTRLTVT.

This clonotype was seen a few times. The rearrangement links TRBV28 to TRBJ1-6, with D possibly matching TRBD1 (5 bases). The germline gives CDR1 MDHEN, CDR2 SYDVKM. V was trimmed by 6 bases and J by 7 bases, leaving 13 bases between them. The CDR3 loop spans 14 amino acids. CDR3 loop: CASSPPGDNSPLHF. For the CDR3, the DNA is TGTGCCAGCAGCCCCCCGGGGGACAATTCACCCCTCCACTTT.

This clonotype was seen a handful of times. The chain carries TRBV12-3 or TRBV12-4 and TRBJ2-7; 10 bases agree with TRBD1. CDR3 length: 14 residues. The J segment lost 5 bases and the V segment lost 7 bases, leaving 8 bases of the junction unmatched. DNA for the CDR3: TGTGCCAGCAACTTGGACAGGGGGTCCCACGAGCAGTACTTC. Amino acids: CASNLDRGSHEQYF.

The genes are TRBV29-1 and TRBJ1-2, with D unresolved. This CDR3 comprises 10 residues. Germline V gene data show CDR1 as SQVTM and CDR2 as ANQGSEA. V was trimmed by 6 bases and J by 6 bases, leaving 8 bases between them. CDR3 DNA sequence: TGCAGCGTGTACATCCATGGCTACACCTTC. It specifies CSVYIHGYTF.

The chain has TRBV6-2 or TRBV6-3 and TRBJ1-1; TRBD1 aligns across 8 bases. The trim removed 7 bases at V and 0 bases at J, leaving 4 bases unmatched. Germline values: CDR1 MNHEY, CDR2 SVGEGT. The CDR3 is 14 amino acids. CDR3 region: CASTRQGMNTEAFF. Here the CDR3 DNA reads TGTGCCAGCACCCGACAGGGGATGAACACTGAAGCTTTCTTT.

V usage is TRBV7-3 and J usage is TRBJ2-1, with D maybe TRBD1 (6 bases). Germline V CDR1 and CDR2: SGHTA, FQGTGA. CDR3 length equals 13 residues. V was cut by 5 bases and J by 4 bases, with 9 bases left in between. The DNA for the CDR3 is TGTGCCAGCAGCAAGGGGGTTTACAATGAGCAGTTCTTC. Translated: CASSKGVYNEQFF.

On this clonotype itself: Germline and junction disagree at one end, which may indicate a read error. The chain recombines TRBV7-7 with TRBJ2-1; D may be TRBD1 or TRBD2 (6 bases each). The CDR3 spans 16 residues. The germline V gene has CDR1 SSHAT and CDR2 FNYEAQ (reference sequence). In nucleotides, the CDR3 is TGTGCTAGCAGCCCGGGGGCGGGTCGGGTATACAATGAGCAGTTCTTC. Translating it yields CASSPGAGRVYNEQFF.

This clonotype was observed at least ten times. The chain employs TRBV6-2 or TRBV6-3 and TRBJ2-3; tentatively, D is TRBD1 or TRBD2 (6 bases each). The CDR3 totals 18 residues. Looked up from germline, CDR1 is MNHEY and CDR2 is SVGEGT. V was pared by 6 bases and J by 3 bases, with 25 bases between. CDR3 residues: CASSTTEFRGDLTDTQYF. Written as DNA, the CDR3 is TGTGCCAGCAGCACTACCGAATTTAGGGGGGACCTGACAGATACGCAGTATTTT.

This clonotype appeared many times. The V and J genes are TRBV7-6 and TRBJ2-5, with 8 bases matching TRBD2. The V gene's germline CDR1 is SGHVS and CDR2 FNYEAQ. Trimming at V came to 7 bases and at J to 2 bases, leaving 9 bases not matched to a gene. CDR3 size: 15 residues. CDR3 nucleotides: TGTGCCAGCACCTCGACGGGGGGGCCTCAAGAGACCCAGTACTTC. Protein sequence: CASTSTGGPQETQYF.

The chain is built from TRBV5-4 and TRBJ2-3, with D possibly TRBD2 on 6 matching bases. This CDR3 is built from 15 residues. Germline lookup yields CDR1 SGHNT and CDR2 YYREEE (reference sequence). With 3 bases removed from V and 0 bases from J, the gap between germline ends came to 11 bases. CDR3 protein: CASSSPGLSTDTQYF. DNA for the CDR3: TGTGCCAGCAGCTCTCCGGGACTCAGCACAGATACGCAGTATTTT. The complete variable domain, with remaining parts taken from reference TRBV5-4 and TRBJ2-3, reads ETGVTQSPTHLIKTRGQQVTLRCSSQSGHNTVSWYQQALGQGPQFIFQYYREEENGRGNFPPRFSGLQFPNYSSELNVNALELDDSALYLCASSSPGLSTDTQYFGPGTRLTVL.

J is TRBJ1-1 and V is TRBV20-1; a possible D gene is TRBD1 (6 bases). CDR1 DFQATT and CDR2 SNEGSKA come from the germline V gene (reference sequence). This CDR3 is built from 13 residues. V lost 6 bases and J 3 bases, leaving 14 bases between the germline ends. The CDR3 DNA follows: TGCAGTGCAGTCGGGGGCGTTGACACTGAAGCTTTCTTT. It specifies CSAVGGVDTEAFF.

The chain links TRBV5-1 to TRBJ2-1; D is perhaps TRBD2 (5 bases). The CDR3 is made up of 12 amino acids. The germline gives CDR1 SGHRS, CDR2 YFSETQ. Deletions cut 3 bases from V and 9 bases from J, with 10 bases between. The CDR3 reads CASSSYRGEQFF. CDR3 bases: TGCGCCAGCAGCTCGTACCGGGGTGAGCAGTTCTTC.

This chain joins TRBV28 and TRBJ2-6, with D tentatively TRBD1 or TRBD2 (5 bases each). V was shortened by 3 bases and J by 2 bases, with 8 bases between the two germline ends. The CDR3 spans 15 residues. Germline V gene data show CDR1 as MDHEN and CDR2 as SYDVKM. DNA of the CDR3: TGTGCCAGCAGTTTTGAGGGGACTGGGGCCAACGTCCTGACTTTC. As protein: CASSFEGTGANVLTF.

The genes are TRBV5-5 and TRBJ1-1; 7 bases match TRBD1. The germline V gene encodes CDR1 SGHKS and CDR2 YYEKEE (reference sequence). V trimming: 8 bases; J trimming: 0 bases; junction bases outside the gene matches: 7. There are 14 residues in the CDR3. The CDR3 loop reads CASIPDRLNTEAFF. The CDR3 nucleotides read TGTGCCAGTATCCCGGACAGGTTGAACACTGAAGCTTTCTTT.

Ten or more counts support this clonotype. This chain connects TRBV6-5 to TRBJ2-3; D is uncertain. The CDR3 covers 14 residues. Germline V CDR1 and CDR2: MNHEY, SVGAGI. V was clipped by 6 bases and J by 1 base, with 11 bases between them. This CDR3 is CASSPRSRTDTQYF. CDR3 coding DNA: TGTGCCAGCAGCCCTAGATCTCGCACAGATACGCAGTATTTT.